This T cell receptor beta chain was recovered during a study of T-cell reconstitution after alpha-beta-depleted transplantation in children. Regarding the study as a whole: By about two months after transplant, alpha-beta T cells reportedly arose from several hundred graft clones that had expanded. Hyperexpanded clones declined; after one year, newly produced T cells mostly supplied diversity. In some patients, recipient T cells and intrathymic progenitors surviving conditioning explained high day-60 diversity.

This clonotype was observed at least ten times. Its antigen is not identified. The CDR3 contains 12 residues. The germline V gene has CDR1 DFQATT and CDR2 SNEGSKA (reference sequence). The V end was cut by 1 base, the J end by 4 bases, with 8 bases between. Preparation of the TCRbeta library used unique molecular identifiers. MiXCR was run by TCRdb on the PCR reads, yielding one entry per CDR3 protein. This sample carries approximately 650,000 distinct CDR3 sequences, less than 15% of them seen once, and the ten largest clones take roughly 0.84%. The sequencing here drew on PBMCs, taken before TCRalphabeta/CD19-depleted stem cell transplant. The TCR comes from a girl aged 2 to 9 with congenital amegakaryocytic thrombocytopenia, due to receive a stem cell transplant. This sequence joins TRBV20-1 and TRBJ2-7; D uncertain. The CDR3 coding sequence is TGCAGTGCTAGAGGAACCTGGTACGAGCAGTACTTC. Amino acids: CSARGTWYEQYF.